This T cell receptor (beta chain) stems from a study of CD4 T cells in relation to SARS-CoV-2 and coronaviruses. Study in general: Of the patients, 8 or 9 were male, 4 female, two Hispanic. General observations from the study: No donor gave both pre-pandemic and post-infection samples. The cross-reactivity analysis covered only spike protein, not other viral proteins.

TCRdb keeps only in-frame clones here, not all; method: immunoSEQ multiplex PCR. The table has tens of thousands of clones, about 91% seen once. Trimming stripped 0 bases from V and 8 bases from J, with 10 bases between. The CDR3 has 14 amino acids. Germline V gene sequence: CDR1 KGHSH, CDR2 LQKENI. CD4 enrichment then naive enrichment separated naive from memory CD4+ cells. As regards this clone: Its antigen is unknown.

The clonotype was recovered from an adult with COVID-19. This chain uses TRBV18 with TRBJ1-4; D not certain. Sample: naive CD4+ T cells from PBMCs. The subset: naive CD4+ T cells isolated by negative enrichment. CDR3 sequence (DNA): TGTGCCAGCTCACCACCGGCAAGTAGAGAAAAACTGTTTTTT. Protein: CASSPPASREKLFF.